Sequencing of this TCR beta chain was carried out in a study of cytomegalovirus exposure and HLA in healthy donors. Turning to the study itself: Of roughly 400 genotyped donors, around 86% grouped in the Caucasian-associated ancestry cluster.

The study ran its PCR with 60 Vbeta and 13 Jbeta primers. The protocol was immunoSEQ multiplex PCR, while the TCRdb copy is restricted to in-frame clones and leaves out a portion. The sample consists of approximately 150,000 clones, 60% to 80% of them appearing once. Study conclusions and caveats: In vitro data verified a few CMV-associated chains as specific for CMV antigens. Later analysis reportedly placed an Asian-associated ancestry cluster below the roughly 680-donor mean in N-insertions. In all likelihood, a cluster of highly shared sequence variants was a sequencing artifact.

As to this clone: Its target is unknown.

J was trimmed by 2 bases and V by 3 bases; bases with no gene match: 9. The CDR3 has 16 residues. The germline CDR1 and CDR2 sequences are LNHDA and SQIVND (reference sequence). The chain combines TRBV19 with TRBJ1-2; TRBD1 agrees at 7 bases. The TCR sequence derives from a man younger than 35 in good health and CMV-seropositive. Sequenced input: PBMCs. This CDR3 reads CASSILGQARNYGYTF. CDR3 coding DNA: TGTGCCAGTAGTATCCTTGGACAGGCAAGGAACTATGGCTACACCTTC.